The rows below give T cell receptor beta chains drawn from one sample of a study of blood T cells in healthy people across ages. TCRdb independently ran MiXCR on the 5' RACE reads; one entry per CDR3 protein. The repertoire holds roughly 800,000 distinct CDR3 sequences, with roughly 25% as singletons. The sample also formed part of further work on T cells of mothers and their children.

Source material: blood. These TCRs come from a boy younger than 18 in good health. Both conserved end residues are part of each CDR3. Each record gives: J gene, D gene, V gene, clone size, CDR3 DNA, CDR3 protein. D genes are given only for firm matches. Part of the rows lack a size; the others show once, few, many or a class for expanded clones.

TRBJ1-1 | . | TRBV5-1 | . | TGCGCCAGCAGCTCCAACCCGGCTGGCACTGAAGCTTTCTTT | CASSSNPAGTEAFF
TRBJ2-1 | TRBD1 | TRBV29-1 | few | TGCAGCGAACAACAGGGGGGTGAGCAGTTCTTC | CSEQQGGEQFF
TRBJ2-3 | TRBD1 | TRBV7-2 | few | TGTGCCAGCAGCCCAGGGACAGGGAGGGCAGATACGCAGTATTTT | CASSPGTGRADTQYF
TRBJ1-4 | . | TRBV20-1 | . | TGCAGTGCTAGAGCAAAGGGAACTAATGAAAAACTGTTTTTT | CSARAKGTNEKLFF
TRBJ1-6 | . | TRBV28 | few | TGTGCCAGCAGGGGCATCACGATCGGGGCTGGTTCACCCCTCCACTTT | CASRGITIGAGSPLHF
TRBJ1-1 | . | TRBV20-1 | . | TGCAGTGCTAGAGGCGACAGAGGGAACACTGAAGCTTTCTTT | CSARGDRGNTEAFF
TRBJ1-4 | . | TRBV2 | . | TGTGCCAGCAGGGCGCTCCTCAGGGGCGAAAAACTGTTTTTT | CASRALLRGEKLFF
TRBJ1-2 | . | TRBV7-2 | few | TGTGCCAGCAGCTTAGAAGGCAGGGTGTCAGCTAACTATGGCTACACCTTC | CASSLEGRVSANYGYTF
TRBJ2-1 | TRBD2 | TRBV7-3 | few | TGTGCCAGCAGCTTAAACGGGGGGGAGGGCAGGGGTAATGAGCAGTTCTTC | CASSLNGGEGRGNEQFF
TRBJ2-1 | . | TRBV5-6 | . | TGTGCCAGCAGCCCCCGGAGGTCCTACAATGAGCAGTTCTTC | CASSPRRSYNEQFF
TRBJ2-3 | TRBD2 | TRBV5-1 | . | TGCGCCAGCAGCTCGATTAGCGGGAGGACAGATACGCAGTATTTT | CASSSISGRTDTQYF
TRBJ1-2 | . | TRBV16 | once | TGTGCCAGCAGCCTTGACAGACGGTCCGGCTACACCTTC | CASSLDRRSGYTF
TRBJ1-4 | . | TRBV7-9 | . | TGTGCCAGCAGCTCCGACCCCACAACTAATGAAAAACTGTTTTTT | CASSSDPTTNEKLFF
TRBJ2-7 | TRBD1 | TRBV11-2 | . | TGTGCCAGCAGCTTCCCGTCAATCTTGTCAGGGGGCTCAGGCGAGCAGTACTTC | CASSFPSILSGGSGEQYF
TRBJ1-2 | . | TRBV29-1 | few | TGCAGCGTGGCGGCGTTTGGGGGCTACACCTTC | CSVAAFGGYTF
TRBJ1-5 | . | TRBV27 | few | TGTGCCAGCAGTTTTCTGGGGGACAATCAGCCCCAGCATTTT | CASSFLGDNQPQHF
TRBJ1-6 | . | TRBV20-1 | few | TGCAGTGTCGTTAGCTCCTATAATTCACCCCTCCACTTT | CSVVSSYNSPLHF
TRBJ1-5 | TRBD1 | TRBV18 | few | TGTGCCAGCTCGGAACAGGGGTCAAATCAGCCCCAGCATTTT | CASSEQGSNQPQHF
TRBJ2-6 | TRBD1 | TRBV12-3/TRBV12-4 | . | TGTGCCAGCAGACCCAAACAGGGGAGCTCTGGGGCCAACGTCCTGACTTTC | CASRPKQGSSGANVLTF
TRBJ2-1 | TRBD1 | TRBV11-2 | . | TGTGCCAGCAGCCTTGGGGGGACAGGGTACGGTGAGCAGTTCTTC | CASSLGGTGYGEQFF
TRBJ2-1 | . | TRBV20-1 | . | TGCAGTGCTAGAGTGGGTGGTGGCAGGGACTACAATGAGCAGTTCTTC | CSARVGGGRDYNEQFF
TRBJ2-4 | TRBD1 | TRBV7-9 | . | TGTGCCAGCAGCTTTCGCGACAGGGGCAAAGGGGATGCAAACATTCAGTACTTC | CASSFRDRGKGDANIQYF
TRBJ2-7 | . | TRBV7-2 | . | TGTGCCAGCAGCTTAGAGGCACCCGAGCAGTACTTC | CASSLEAPEQYF